These 24 T cell receptor beta chains came from one sample sequenced in a study of T-cell memory formation after mild COVID-19. TCRdb ran MiXCR on the 5' RACE reads and lists one entry per CDR3 protein. The table records hundreds of thousands of distinct CDR3 sequences, roughly 18% of them present only once. Sequences were obtained from PBMCs or a T cell subset sorted from them (not recorded which). These receptors all stem from an adult woman who had mild COVID-19 (a few samples of this study predate the infection). Cell type and time point are not known.

The chain carries TRBV27 and TRBJ2-7, with TRBD2 identical over 7 bases. The CDR3 loop spans 15 amino acids. The junction had 12 bases not matched to a gene; V was cut back by 7 bases and J by 3 bases. Germline lookup yields CDR1 MNHEY and CDR2 SMNVEV (reference sequence). CDR3 nucleotide sequence: TGTGCCAGCACTAGCAGTAGCGGGTTGATCTACGAGCAGTACTTC. This codes for CASTSSSGLIYEQYF.

The chain recombines TRBV27 with TRBJ2-2; D unclear. Germline CDR1 reads MNHEY; CDR2 reads SMNVEV (reference sequence). Deletions cut 1 base from V and 2 bases from J, with 5 bases between. CDR3 length: 14 residues. For the CDR3, the DNA is TGTGCCAGCAGTTTATGGGCCAACACCGGGGAGCTGTTTTTT. As protein: CASSLWANTGELFF.

In this sample, this clonotype turned up a few times. This chain joins TRBV7-9 and TRBJ2-1; D perhaps matches TRBD2 (5 bases). Per germline, CDR1 SEHNR and CDR2 FQNEAQ (reference sequence). V lost 7 bases, J lost 7 bases, and 17 bases lay in between. The CDR3 has 14 amino acids. The chain's CDR3 is CASTPFFGSNEQFF. DNA of the CDR3: TGTGCCAGCACCCCCTTTTTTGGGAGTAATGAGCAGTTCTTC.

This clonotype was seen a few times. V is TRBV24-1 and J is TRBJ2-7, with TRBD1 identical over 8 bases. The CDR3 loop spans 15 amino acids. With V trimmed by 4 bases and J by 2 bases, 6 bases remained unmatched. The germline V gene encodes CDR1 KGHDR and CDR2 SFDVKD. In DNA form, the CDR3 reads TGTGCCACCAGTGACCCCAGGGGGCCCACCTACGAGCAGTACTTC. This gives the protein CATSDPRGPTYEQYF.

The chain carries TRBV12-3 or TRBV12-4 and TRBJ1-3; D remains ambiguous. Trimming pared 6 bases from V and 1 base from J, leaving 16 bases between. The CDR3 totals 16 residues. CDR3 protein: CASSPTYVGSGNTIYF. The CDR3 coding sequence is TGTGCCAGCAGCCCCACTTATGTGGGTTCTGGAAACACCATATATTTT.

The chain couples TRBV3-1 to TRBJ2-1, with D uncertain. The CDR3 consists of 11 residues. The V gene's germline CDR1 is LGHDT and CDR2 YNNKEL (reference sequence). Deletions cut 2 bases from V and 9 bases from J, with 5 bases between. The CDR3 DNA follows: TGTGCCAGCAGCCAATTTGTTGAGCAGTTCTTC. This codes for CASSQFVEQFF.

The chain links TRBV5-1 to TRBJ2-1; D is unresolved. Germline V gives CDR1 SGHRS, CDR2 YFSETQ. The CDR3 is made up of 17 amino acids. V gave up 4 bases and J gave up 2 bases, with 19 bases separating them. This CDR3 is CASSVSFLGGTYNEQFF. The CDR3 DNA follows: TGCGCCAGCAGCGTGTCTTTTCTGGGTGGCACCTACAATGAGCAGTTCTTC.

This clonotype has only a few counts. V usage is TRBV7-9 and J usage is TRBJ1-1; D is unclear. V was cut by 2 bases and J by 3 bases, with 10 bases left in between. The CDR3 consists of 14 residues. Germline CDR1 is SEHNR and CDR2 is FQNEAQ (reference sequence). The CDR3 region has the DNA TGTGCCAGCAGCTTAAAGAGATCCGACACTGAAGCTTTCTTT. Translated: CASSLKRSDTEAFF.

This clonotype has just a few counts. V is TRBV5-1 and J is TRBJ2-1; the match to TRBD1 covers 7 bases. V dropped 3 bases and J dropped 8; count of bases not matched to a gene: 11. This CDR3 contains 15 residues. Germline V CDR1 and CDR2: SGHRS, YFSETQ. The CDR3 here is CASSSTGVEGDEQFF. The CDR3 DNA reads as TGCGCCAGCAGCTCTACAGGGGTTGAGGGCGATGAGCAGTTCTTC.

This clonotype has a handful of counts. The chain recombines TRBV7-3 with TRBJ2-3; the D gene is possibly TRBD1 (7 bases). V was shortened by 5 bases and J by 10 bases, with 19 bases between the two germline ends. This CDR3 has 14 residues. Per germline, CDR1 SGHTA and CDR2 FQGTGA. Here the CDR3 DNA reads TGTGCCAGCAGCCGGGGGTTCGAGGGGGCTGCGCAGTATTTT. Encoded protein: CASSRGFEGAAQYF.

The CDR3, as DNA: TGTGCCACCCGGGGTTCCTCCTACAATGAGCAGTTCTTC. This codes for CATRGSSYNEQFF. V and J are TRBV24-1 and TRBJ2-1, with a weak D call TRBD2 (5 bases). Deletions cut 9 bases from V and 0 bases from J, with 8 bases between. CDR1 is KGHDR, CDR2 SFDVKD, per germline. The CDR3 consists of 13 residues.

There are a few counts of this clonotype. The V and J genes are TRBV12-3 or TRBV12-4 and TRBJ2-6; possible D gene TRBD1, 5 bases. V lost 5 bases to trimming and J lost 11 bases, with 7 bases between them. This CDR3 contains 11 residues. CDR3 bases: TGTGCCAGCAGTGAAGGGGACGTCCTGACTTTC. This codes for CASSEGDVLTF.

This clonotype was picked up a small number of times. The chain joins TRBV7-9 to TRBJ2-5; D could derive from TRBD1 or TRBD2 (5 bases each). Trimming pared 4 bases from V and 2 bases from J, leaving 20 bases between. Germline V lookup: CDR1 SEHNR, CDR2 FQNEAQ (reference sequence). The length of the CDR3 is 17 residues. The CDR3 spells CASSSTRRGHQQETQYF. The CDR3 DNA sequence: TGTGCCAGCAGCTCAACCCGCCGGGGCCACCAGCAAGAGACCCAGTACTTC.

The chain uses TRBV6-4 and TRBJ2-1; tentatively, D is TRBD2 (5 bases). Germline V CDR1 and CDR2: MRHNA, SNTAGT. There are 13 residues in the CDR3. The V gene lost 6 bases and the J gene lost 10 bases, with 16 bases spanning the gap. This CDR3 reads CASSNGDSREQFF. DNA of the CDR3: TGTGCCAGCAGCAACGGGGATAGCAGGGAGCAGTTCTTC.

This chain uses TRBV3-1 with TRBJ2-3; 13 bases match TRBD2. The CDR3 consists of 17 residues. Trimming took 4 bases from V and 3 from J; bases not matched to a gene: 7. Germline assignment: CDR1 LGHDT and CDR2 YNNKEL (reference sequence). This CDR3 reads CASSRHTSGGETDTQYF. The DNA of the CDR3 is TGTGCCAGCAGCCGCCATACTAGCGGGGGGGAGACAGATACGCAGTATTTT.

The chain has TRBV7-2 and TRBJ2-1; unclear D gene. CDR1 and CDR2 (germline): SGHTA, FQGNSA. The CDR3 contains 13 residues. Trimming took 0 bases from V and 5 from J, leaving 5 bases between them. CDR3: CASSLAPNNEQFF. The CDR3 DNA is TGTGCCAGCAGCTTAGCCCCAAACAATGAGCAGTTCTTC.

This clonotype has only a few counts. This chain uses TRBV29-1 with TRBJ2-7; 10 nucleotides line up with TRBD1. V lost 5 bases, J lost 6 bases, and 4 bases stayed unmatched. The germline gives CDR1 SQVTM, CDR2 ANQGSEA. CDR3 length: 12 amino acids. The CDR3 spells CSVRQGAREQYF. CDR3 DNA: TGCAGCGTTCGACAGGGGGCGCGCGAGCAGTACTTC.

This clonotype occurred a few times. The J gene is TRBJ2-1, the V gene TRBV28, with 11 bases matching TRBD1. CDR3 length: 16 amino acids. Per germline, CDR1 MDHEN and CDR2 SYDVKM. The V and J ends lost 4 bases and 4 bases, in that order; junction bases with no gene match: 6. CDR3 sequence reads: CASSYHRDRGYNEQFF. In nucleotides, the CDR3 is TGTGCCAGCAGTTACCACCGGGACAGGGGGTACAATGAGCAGTTCTTC.

The chain has TRBV12-3 or TRBV12-4 and TRBJ2-7; TRBD1 is a possible D gene (6 bases). The V end lost 6 bases, the J end lost 3 bases, and 9 bases lay between the germline ends. The CDR3 has 12 residues. The CDR3 nucleotides are TGTGCCAGCAGAGGGGACAACTACGAGCAGTACTTC. It encodes CASRGDNYEQYF.

This rearrangement joins TRBV5-1 to TRBJ1-2; TRBD1 matches at 12 bases. The CDR3 covers 14 residues. The germline CDR1 and CDR2 sequences are SGHRS and YFSETQ. J gave up 5 bases and V 4 bases, and 3 bases lay outside the gene matches. CDR3 coding DNA: TGCGCCAGCAGCATGGGACAGGGGGCGTATGGCTACACCTTC. Translation gives CASSMGQGAYGYTF.

The CDR3 loop reads CAISGTSGQETQYF. The CDR3 DNA reads TGTGCCATCAGTGGGACTAGCGGACAAGAGACCCAGTACTTC. J is TRBJ2-5 and V is TRBV10-3, with 10 bases aligning to TRBD2. CDR3 size: 14 residues. Trimming cost V 4 bases and J 2 bases; bases outside gene matches: 1. From germline, CDR1 is ENHRY and CDR2 SYGVKD.

V is TRBV3-1 and J is TRBJ2-1; possibly TRBD1 or TRBD2 for D (7 bases each). This CDR3 is built from 13 residues. Trimming removed 8 bases at V and 10 bases at J, with 18 bases between. Germline V gene lookup returns CDR1 LGHDT and CDR2 YNNKEL (reference sequence). This CDR3 is CASASGGGREQFF. The CDR3 coding sequence is TGTGCCAGCGCCTCAGGGGGAGGGAGGGAGCAGTTCTTC.

V is TRBV7-6 and J is TRBJ2-1; 10 bases match TRBD2. CDR1 and CDR2 (germline): SGHVS, FNYEAQ. The CDR3 consists of 15 residues. Germline trimming cut 6 bases from V and 3 bases from J; bases unmatched to any gene: 5. The CDR3 region has the DNA TGTGCCAGCAGTTGGCTAGCGGGAGACTACAATGAGCAGTTCTTC. Its protein is CASSWLAGDYNEQFF. The full variable domain, its missing parts supplied by reference TRBV7-6 and TRBJ2-1, is GAGVSQSPRYKVTKRGQDVALRCDPISGHVSLYWYRQALGQGPEFLTYFNYEAQQDKSGLPNDRFSAERPEGSISTLTIQRTEQRDSAMYRCASSWLAGDYNEQFFGPGTRLTVL.

A single count supports this clonotype. The J gene is TRBJ1-4, the V gene TRBV6-5; the match to TRBD1 covers 12 bases. V was pared by 5 bases and J by 6 bases, with 4 bases of the junction left unmatched. CDR1 and CDR2 (germline): MNHEY, SVGAGI. This CDR3 has 15 amino acids. CDR3 sequence: CASSPGTGGHEKLFF. The CDR3 DNA reads TGTGCCAGCAGTCCAGGGACAGGGGGCCATGAAAAACTGTTTTTT.